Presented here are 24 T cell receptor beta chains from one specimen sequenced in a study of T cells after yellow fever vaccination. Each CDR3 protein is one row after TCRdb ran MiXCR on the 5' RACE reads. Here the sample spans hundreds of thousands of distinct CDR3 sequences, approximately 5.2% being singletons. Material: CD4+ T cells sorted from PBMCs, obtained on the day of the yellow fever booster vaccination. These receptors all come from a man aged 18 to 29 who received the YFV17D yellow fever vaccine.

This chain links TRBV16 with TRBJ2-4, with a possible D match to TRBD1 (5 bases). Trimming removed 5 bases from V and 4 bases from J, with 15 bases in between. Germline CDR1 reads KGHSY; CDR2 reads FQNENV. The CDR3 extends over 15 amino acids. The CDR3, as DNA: TGTGCCAGCAGCAACACCCTCAGGGAAAAAAACATTCAGTACTTC. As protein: CASSNTLREKNIQYF.

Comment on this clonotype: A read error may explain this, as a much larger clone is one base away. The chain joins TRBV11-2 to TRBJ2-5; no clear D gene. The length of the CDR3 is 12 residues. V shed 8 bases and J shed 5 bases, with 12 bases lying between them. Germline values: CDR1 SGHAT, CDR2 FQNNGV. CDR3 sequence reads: CASCSVGETQYF. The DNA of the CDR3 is TGTGCCAGCTGCTCGGTGGGGGAGACCCAGTACTTC. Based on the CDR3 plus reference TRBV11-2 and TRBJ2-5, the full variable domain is EAGVAQSPRYKIIEKRQSVAFWCNPISGHATLYWYQQILGQGPKLLIQFQNNGVVDDSQLPKDRFSAERLKGVDSTLKIQPAKLEDSAVYLCASCSVGETQYFGPGTRLLVL.

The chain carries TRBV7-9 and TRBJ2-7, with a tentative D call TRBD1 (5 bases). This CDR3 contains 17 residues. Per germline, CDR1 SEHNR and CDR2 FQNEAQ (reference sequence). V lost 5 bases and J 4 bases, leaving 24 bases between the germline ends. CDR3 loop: CASSPRDWVSPRYEQYF. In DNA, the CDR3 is TGTGCCAGCAGCCCCAGGGATTGGGTTTCACCACGTTACGAGCAGTACTTC.

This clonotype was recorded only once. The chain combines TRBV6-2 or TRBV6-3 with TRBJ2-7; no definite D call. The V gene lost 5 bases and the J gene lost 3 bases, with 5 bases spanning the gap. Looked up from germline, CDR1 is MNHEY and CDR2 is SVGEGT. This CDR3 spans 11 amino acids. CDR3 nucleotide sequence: TGTGCCAGCAGTACAAACTACGAGCAGTACTTC. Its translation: CASSTNYEQYF.

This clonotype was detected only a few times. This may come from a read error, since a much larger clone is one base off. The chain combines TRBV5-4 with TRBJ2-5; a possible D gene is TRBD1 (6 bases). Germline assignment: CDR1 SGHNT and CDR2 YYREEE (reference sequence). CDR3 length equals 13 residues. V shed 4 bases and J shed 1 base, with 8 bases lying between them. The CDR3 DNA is TGTGCCAGCAGCCGGGACACCCAAGAGACCCAGTACTTC. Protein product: CASSRDTQETQYF.

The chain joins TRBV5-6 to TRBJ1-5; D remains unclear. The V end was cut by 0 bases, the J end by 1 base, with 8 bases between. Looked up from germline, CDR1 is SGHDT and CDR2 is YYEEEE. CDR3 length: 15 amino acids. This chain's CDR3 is CASSLGQRSNQPQHF. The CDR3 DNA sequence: TGTGCCAGCAGCTTGGGCCAGAGAAGCAATCAGCCCCAGCATTTT. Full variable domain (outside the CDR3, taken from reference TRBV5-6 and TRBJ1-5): DAGVTQSPTHLIKTRGQQVTLRCSPKSGHDTVSWYQQALGQGPQFIFQYYEEEERQRGNFPDRFSGHQFPNYSSELNVNALLLGDSALYLCASSLGQRSNQPQHFGDGTRLSIL.

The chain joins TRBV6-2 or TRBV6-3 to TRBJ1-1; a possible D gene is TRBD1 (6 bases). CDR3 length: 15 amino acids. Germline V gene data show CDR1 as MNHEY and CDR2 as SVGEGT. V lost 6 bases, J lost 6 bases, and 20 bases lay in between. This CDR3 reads CASRSRQAVSAEAFF. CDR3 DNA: TGTGCCAGCAGAAGTAGACAGGCTGTCTCCGCTGAAGCTTTCTTT.

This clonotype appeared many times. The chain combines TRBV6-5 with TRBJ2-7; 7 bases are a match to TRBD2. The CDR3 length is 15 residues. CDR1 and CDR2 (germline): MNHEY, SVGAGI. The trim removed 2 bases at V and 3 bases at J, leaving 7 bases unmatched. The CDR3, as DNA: TGTGCCAGCAGTTACACCGCGGGGGTTTTCTACGAGCAGTACTTC. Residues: CASSYTAGVFYEQYF.

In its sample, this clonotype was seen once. DNA of the CDR3: TGTGCCAGCAGCTTAGATCAGCCCGGGGGGACTGAAGCTTTCTTT. Amino acid sequence: CASSLDQPGGTEAFF. The rearrangement uses TRBV11-2 and TRBJ1-1; D possibly corresponds to TRBD1 (5 bases). Trimming pared 0 bases from V and 5 bases from J, leaving 13 bases between. CDR1 and CDR2 from the germline V gene are SGHAT and FQNNGV. The CDR3 extends over 15 amino acids.

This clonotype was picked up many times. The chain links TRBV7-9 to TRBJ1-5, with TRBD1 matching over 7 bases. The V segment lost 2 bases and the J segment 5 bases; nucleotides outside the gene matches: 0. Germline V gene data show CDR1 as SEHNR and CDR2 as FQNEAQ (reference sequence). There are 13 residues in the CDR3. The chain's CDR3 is CASSLQGDQPQHF. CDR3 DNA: TGTGCCAGCAGCTTACAGGGGGATCAGCCCCAGCATTTT. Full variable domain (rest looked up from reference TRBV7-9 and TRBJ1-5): DTGVSQNPRHKITKRGQNVTFRCDPISEHNRLYWYRQTLGQGPEFLTYFQNEAQLEKSRLLSDRFSAERPKGSFSTLEIQRTEQGDSAMYLCASSLQGDQPQHFGDGTRLSIL.

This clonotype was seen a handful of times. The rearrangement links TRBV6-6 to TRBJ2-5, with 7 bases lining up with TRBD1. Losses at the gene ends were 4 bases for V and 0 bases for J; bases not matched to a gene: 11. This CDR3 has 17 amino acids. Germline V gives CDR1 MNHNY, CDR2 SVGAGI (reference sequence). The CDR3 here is CASSSSPGQKYQETQYF. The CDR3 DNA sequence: TGTGCCAGCAGTTCGAGTCCGGGACAGAAGTACCAAGAGACCCAGTACTTC.

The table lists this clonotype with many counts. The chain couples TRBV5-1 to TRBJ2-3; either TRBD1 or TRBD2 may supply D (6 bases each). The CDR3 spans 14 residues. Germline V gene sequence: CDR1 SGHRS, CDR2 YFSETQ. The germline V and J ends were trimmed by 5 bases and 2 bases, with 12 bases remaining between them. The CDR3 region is CASRYRGLTDTQYF. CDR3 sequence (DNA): TGCGCCAGCAGGTATCGGGGGCTCACAGATACGCAGTATTTT.

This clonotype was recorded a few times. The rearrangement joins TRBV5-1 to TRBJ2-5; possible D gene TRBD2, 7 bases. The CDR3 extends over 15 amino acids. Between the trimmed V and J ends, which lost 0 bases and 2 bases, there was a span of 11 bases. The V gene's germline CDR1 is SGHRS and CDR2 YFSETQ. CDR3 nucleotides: TGCGCCAGCAGCTTGGAGGGGGGGTTGCAAGAGACCCAGTACTTC. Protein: CASSLEGGLQETQYF.

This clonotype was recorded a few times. This CDR3 reads CATSDVRGIQETQYF. CDR3 bases: TGTGCCACCAGTGATGTCAGGGGAATCCAAGAGACCCAGTACTTC. The chain is built from TRBV24-1 and TRBJ2-5, with TRBD1 as a possible D gene (6 bases). Germline-derived CDR1 and CDR2 are KGHDR and SFDVKD. The CDR3 is 15 residues long. V shed 3 bases and J shed 1 base, with 11 bases lying between them.

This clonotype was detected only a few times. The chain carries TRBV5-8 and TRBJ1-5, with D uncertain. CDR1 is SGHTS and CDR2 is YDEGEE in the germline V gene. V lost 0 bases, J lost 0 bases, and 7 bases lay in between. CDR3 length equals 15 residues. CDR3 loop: CASSLGQTSNQPQHF. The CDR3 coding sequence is TGTGCCAGCAGCTTGGGGCAGACTAGCAATCAGCCCCAGCATTTT. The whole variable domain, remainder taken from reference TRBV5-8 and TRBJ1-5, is EAGVTQSPTHLIKTRGQQATLRCSPISGHTSVYWYQQALGLGLQFLLWYDEGEERNRGNFPPRFSGRQFPNYSSELNVNALELEDSALYLCASSLGQTSNQPQHFGDGTRLSIL.

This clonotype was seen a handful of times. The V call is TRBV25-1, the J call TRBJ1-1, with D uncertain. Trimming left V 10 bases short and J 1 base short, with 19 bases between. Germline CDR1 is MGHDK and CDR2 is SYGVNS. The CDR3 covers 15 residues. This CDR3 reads CATIGRKITNTEAFF. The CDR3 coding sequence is TGTGCCACCATTGGCAGAAAAATAACGAACACTGAAGCTTTCTTT.

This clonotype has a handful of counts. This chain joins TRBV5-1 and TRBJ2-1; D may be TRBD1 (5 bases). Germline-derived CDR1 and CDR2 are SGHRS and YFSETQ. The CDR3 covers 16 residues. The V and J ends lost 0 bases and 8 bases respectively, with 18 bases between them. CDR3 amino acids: CASSLGGGPPGYEQFF. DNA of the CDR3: TGCGCCAGCAGCTTGGGAGGTGGACCCCCAGGGTATGAGCAGTTCTTC.

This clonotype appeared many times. CDR3 sequence (DNA): TGTGCCAGCTCCGTAGGGTTGAATGAAAAACTGTTTTTT. It specifies CASSVGLNEKLFF. This sequence joins TRBV18 and TRBJ1-4, with unresolved D. CDR1 and CDR2 (germline): KGHSH, LQKENI. This CDR3 spans 13 amino acids. V shed 6 bases and J shed 5 bases, with 10 bases lying between them.

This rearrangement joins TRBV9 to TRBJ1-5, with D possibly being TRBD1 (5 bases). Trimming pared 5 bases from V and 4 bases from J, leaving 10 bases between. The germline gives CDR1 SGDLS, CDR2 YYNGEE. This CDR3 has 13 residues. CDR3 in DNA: TGTGCCAGCAGTACGACAGCGAATCAGCCCCAGCATTTT. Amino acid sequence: CASSTTANQPQHF.

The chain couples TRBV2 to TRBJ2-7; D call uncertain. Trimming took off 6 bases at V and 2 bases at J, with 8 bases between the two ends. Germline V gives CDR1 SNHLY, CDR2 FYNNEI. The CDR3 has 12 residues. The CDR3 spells CASSTSTYEQYF. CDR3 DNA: TGTGCCAGCAGCACTTCCACCTACGAGCAGTACTTC.

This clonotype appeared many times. The chain's CDR3 is CASSEGSRNMNTEAFF. DNA of the CDR3: TGTGCCAGCAGTGAAGGCTCGAGGAATATGAACACTGAAGCTTTCTTT. This sequence joins TRBV25-1 and TRBJ1-1, with D unclear. Germline CDR1 reads MGHDK; CDR2 reads SYGVNS. V lost 2 bases and J lost 0, with 13 bases in between. The CDR3 length is 16 residues.

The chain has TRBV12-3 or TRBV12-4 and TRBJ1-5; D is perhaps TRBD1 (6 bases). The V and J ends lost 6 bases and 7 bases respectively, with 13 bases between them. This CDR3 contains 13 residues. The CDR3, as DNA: TGTGCCAGCAGGTCGGGGGCAGGCCAGCCCCAGCATTTT. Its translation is CASRSGAGQPQHF.

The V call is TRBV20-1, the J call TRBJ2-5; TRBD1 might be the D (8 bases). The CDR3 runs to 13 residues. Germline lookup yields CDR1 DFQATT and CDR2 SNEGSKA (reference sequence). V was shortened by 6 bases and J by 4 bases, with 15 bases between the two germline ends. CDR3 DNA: TGCAGTGCCCAGAACAGGGGGGGAGAGACCCAGTACTTC. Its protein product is CSAQNRGGETQYF.

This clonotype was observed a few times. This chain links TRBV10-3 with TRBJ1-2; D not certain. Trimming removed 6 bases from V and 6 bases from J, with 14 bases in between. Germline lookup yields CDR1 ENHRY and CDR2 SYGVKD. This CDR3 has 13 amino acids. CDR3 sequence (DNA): TGTGCCATCAGATATCAACCCGGAGATGGCTACACCTTC. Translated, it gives CAIRYQPGDGYTF.